A single sample gave rise to the 22 T cell receptor beta chains below, sequenced in a study of blood T cells in healthy people across ages. A J-beta primer mix and a sample-barcoded 5' primer were used in a second PCR of about 7 to 12 cycles. TCRdb reanalysed the 5' RACE reads using MiXCR and keeps one entry per CDR3 protein. There are about 1.8 million distinct CDR3 sequences in the sample; 49% occur only once, and approximately 2.1% lies in the top ten. Sample: blood. Every receptor here comes from a woman aged 40 to 55 in good health.

A few counts support this clonotype. The V and J genes are TRBV4-3 and TRBJ1-2; D uncertain. CDR3 length equals 13 residues. Trimming removed 1 base at V and 8 bases at J, with 11 bases between. From germline, CDR1 is LGHNA and CDR2 YSLEER. Written as DNA, the CDR3 is TGCGCCAGCAGCCAAGGGGGAAGTTCGGGCTACACCTTC. Its protein is CASSQGGSSGYTF.

The rearrangement uses TRBV6-5 and TRBJ2-5, with a possible D match to TRBD2 (7 bases). The J call is uncertain, as TRBJ2-1 better fits the DNA end. Germline loops: CDR1 MNHEY, CDR2 SVGAGI. The CDR3 totals 16 residues. CDR3 in amino acids: CASSYGAGASQETQFF. The CDR3 region has the DNA TGTGCCAGCAGTTACGGGGCGGGGGCCTCCCAAGAGACCCAGTTCTTC.

V and J are TRBV28 and TRBJ1-1; D perhaps matches TRBD1 (5 bases). CDR3 size: 15 residues. The V gene's germline CDR1 is MDHEN and CDR2 SYDVKM. The V end was cut by 7 bases, the J end by 0 bases, with 15 bases between. The CDR3, as DNA: TGTGCCAGCACGTTTCCAGGGCCAATGAACACTGAAGCTTTCTTT. It codes for CASTFPGPMNTEAFF.

This chain connects TRBV28 to TRBJ1-1; no reliable D call. Deletions cut 1 base from V and 3 bases from J, with 9 bases between. Per germline, CDR1 MDHEN and CDR2 SYDVKM. This CDR3 is built from 14 residues. The CDR3 DNA follows: TGTGCCAGCAGTTTATCGGGCCCGGACACTGAAGCTTTCTTT. Protein: CASSLSGPDTEAFF.

The chain uses TRBV20-1 and TRBJ2-4; TRBD2 matches 9 bases. V lost 1 base to trimming and J lost 8 bases; unmatched junction nucleotides: 6. Germline-derived CDR1 and CDR2 are DFQATT and SNEGSKA (reference sequence). This CDR3 spans 14 amino acids. CDR3 nucleotide sequence: TGCAGTGCTAGAGTAGCGGGGGTTATGGACATTCAGTACTTC. Encoded protein: CSARVAGVMDIQYF.

This clonotype was picked up one time. V and J are TRBV27 and TRBJ1-2; 11 nucleotides agree with TRBD1. This CDR3 has 15 residues. Germline V CDR1 and CDR2: MNHEY, SMNVEV (reference sequence). With 8 bases clipped from V and 4 bases from J, the junction kept 9 bases outside the gene matches. CDR3 region: CASGTGTGGPYGYTF. For the CDR3, the DNA is TGTGCCAGCGGGACCGGGACAGGGGGTCCCTATGGCTACACCTTC.

The genes are TRBV29-1 and TRBJ2-1; D is uncertain. The CDR3 length is 14 residues. Trimming shortened V by 3 bases and J by 2 bases, and 11 bases separated the two germline ends. In germline, CDR1 is SQVTM, CDR2 ANQGSEA. The CDR3 reads CSVDVQSPYNEQFF. The DNA for the CDR3 is TGCAGCGTTGATGTGCAGAGTCCCTACAATGAGCAGTTCTTC.

This clonotype was seen just once. The V call is TRBV7-6, the J call TRBJ1-1; 7 bases map to TRBD1. From germline, CDR1 is SGHVS and CDR2 FNYEAQ. Losses at the gene ends were 7 bases for V and 6 bases for J; bases not matched to a gene: 11. This CDR3 spans 14 amino acids. The CDR3 protein is CASNPNRGSSEAFF. The CDR3 bases are TGTGCCAGCAACCCTAACAGGGGTTCGTCTGAAGCTTTCTTT.

This chain links TRBV9 with TRBJ1-2; D might be TRBD1 (6 bases). The V gene lost 0 bases and the J gene lost 6 bases, with 12 bases spanning the gap. There are 14 residues in the CDR3. The V gene's germline CDR1 is SGDLS and CDR2 YYNGEE. Here the CDR3 reads CASSVGGGGDGYTF. The CDR3, as DNA: TGTGCCAGCAGCGTAGGAGGGGGAGGGGATGGCTACACCTTC. Full variable domain (rest looked up from reference TRBV9 and TRBJ1-2): DSGVTQTPKHLITATGQRVTLRCSPRSGDLSVYWYQQSLDQGLQFLIQYYNGEERAKGNILERFSAQQFPDLHSELNLSSLELGDSALYFCASSVGGGGDGYTFGSGTRLTVV.

The CDR3, as DNA: TGTGCCAGCAGGGGGGCAGTCACCTATGGCTACACCTTC. This codes for CASRGAVTYGYTF. The rearrangement links TRBV6-5 to TRBJ1-2; D perhaps matches TRBD1 (6 bases). The germline gives CDR1 MNHEY, CDR2 SVGAGI. Trimming cost V 6 bases and J 4 bases, with 12 bases left between them. The CDR3 is 13 amino acids.

The V call is TRBV6-6, the J call TRBJ2-7, with D unclear. The J call is uncertain, as TRBJ2-5 better fits the DNA end. This CDR3 spans 16 amino acids. CDR1 MNHNY and CDR2 SVGAGI come from the germline V gene (reference sequence). The CDR3, as DNA: TGTGCCAGCAGTTACTCGAGGCCAAAAGGGTCGGAGACCCAGTACTTC. It translates to CASSYSRPKGSETQYF.

The V gene is TRBV20-1, the J gene TRBJ2-5; D perhaps matches TRBD2 (7 bases). The CDR3 loop spans 14 amino acids. Germline CDR1 is DFQATT and CDR2 is SNEGSKA (reference sequence). Trimming cost V 6 bases and J 4 bases, with 18 bases left between them. CDR3 nucleotide sequence: TGCAGTGCACCTGGACGGGGGGCGCGAGAGACCCAGTACTTC. The encoded protein is CSAPGRGARETQYF.

CDR3 residues: CASCRQGSYNEQFF. CDR3 DNA sequence: TGTGCCAGCTGTCGACAGGGTTCCTACAATGAGCAGTTCTTC. V gene TRBV2 combines with J gene TRBJ2-1; 7 bases are a match to TRBD1. With 8 bases clipped from V and 1 base from J, the junction kept 5 bases outside the gene matches. The CDR3 extends over 14 amino acids. Germline CDR1 SNHLY, CDR2 FYNNEI.

The V gene is TRBV12-3 or TRBV12-4, the J gene TRBJ1-1; 9 bases fit TRBD1. This CDR3 is 14 amino acids long. Trimming at V came to 6 bases and at J to 4 bases, leaving 6 bases not matched to a gene. The CDR3 coding sequence is TGTGCCAGCAGACATGACAGGGGGGGCACTGAAGCTTTCTTT. Amino acids: CASRHDRGGTEAFF.

In its sample, this clonotype was seen once. Relative to the germline gene, one junction end is altered; a read error may explain this. This rearrangement joins TRBV20-1 to TRBJ2-5; D uncertain. Germline CDR1 reads DFQATT; CDR2 reads SNEGSKA (reference sequence). This CDR3 is 12 amino acids long. CDR3 nucleotide sequence: TGCAGAGCTAGAGATCAAGTAATAGCAGTGTACTTC. Encoded protein: CRARDQVIAVYF.

CDR3: CASSVSPGIYEQYF. In DNA form, the CDR3 reads TGTGCCAGCAGCGTGTCACCGGGCATCTACGAGCAGTACTTC. The chain is built from TRBV5-4 and TRBJ2-7; D is uncertain. Per germline, CDR1 SGHNT and CDR2 YYREEE (reference sequence). The CDR3 sequence is 14 residues long. The V end was cut by 4 bases, the J end by 3 bases, with 14 bases between.

This clonotype was detected a few times. The CDR3 DNA sequence: TGCGCCAGCAGCTCTCGGTCCCTCGGGGGCACAGATACGCAGTATTTT. Translated, it gives CASSSRSLGGTDTQYF. The chain recombines TRBV5-1 with TRBJ2-3; D is possibly TRBD2 (5 bases). This CDR3 is 16 amino acids long. Between the trimmed V and J ends, which lost 3 bases and 1 base, there was a span of 15 bases. CDR1 and CDR2 from the germline V gene are SGHRS and YFSETQ. Full variable domain (rest looked up from reference TRBV5-1 and TRBJ2-3): KAGVTQTPRYLIKTRGQQVTLSCSPISGHRSVSWYQQTPGQGLQFLFEYFSETQRNKGNFPGRFSGRQFSNSRSEMNVSTLELGDSALYLCASSSRSLGGTDTQYFGPGTRLTVL.

The CDR3 sequence: CASSSFTGMLTEAFF. In DNA form, the CDR3 reads TGTGCCAGCAGCTCCTTCACTGGGATGTTGACTGAAGCTTTCTTT. This rearrangement joins TRBV7-2 to TRBJ1-1; the D is unclear. CDR1 SGHTA and CDR2 FQGNSA come from the germline V gene. The length of the CDR3 is 15 residues. The ends were cut back, 4 bases at V and 5 bases at J, with 17 bases in the middle.

With respect to this clonotype: A read error may account for a junction end that differs from germline. The J gene is TRBJ2-3, the V gene TRBV18; no firm D call. CDR1 and CDR2 (germline): KGHSH, LQKENI. This CDR3 comprises 15 residues. DNA for the CDR3: TGCGCCAGCGTACCAGGAAGGCTTAGCACAGATACGCAGTATTTT. It yields the protein CASVPGRLSTDTQYF.

This clonotype came up once. The chain joins TRBV7-9 to TRBJ2-3; 8 bases are a match to TRBD2. The CDR3 sequence is 16 residues long. The germline V gene has CDR1 SEHNR and CDR2 FQNEAQ (reference sequence). Germline trimming cut 5 bases from V and 2 bases from J; bases unmatched to any gene: 9. CDR3 in DNA: TGTGCCAGCAGCGGGAACCGGGGGGGGTACACAGATACGCAGTATTTT. Translating it yields CASSGNRGGYTDTQYF.

A note on this clonotype: Compared with germline, one end of the junction differs, possibly owing to a read error. This chain links TRBV7-7 with TRBJ2-1; D gene uncertain. CDR3 length: 14 residues. In germline, CDR1 is SSHAT, CDR2 FNYEAQ (reference sequence). CDR3 in DNA: TGTGCTAGCAGCTTAGGTCCGGGTTCCAATGAGCAGTTCTTC. It encodes CASSLGPGSNEQFF. Using reference TRBV7-7 and TRBJ2-1 for the parts outside the CDR3, the full variable domain is GAGVSQSPRYKVTKRGQDVTLRCDPISSHATLYWYQQALGQGPEFLTYFNYEAQPDKSGLPSDRFSAERPEGSISTLTIQRTEQRDSAMYRCASSLGPGSNEQFFGPGTRLTVL.

This chain joins TRBV20-1 and TRBJ2-1; TRBD2 matches at 9 bases. The germline CDR1 and CDR2 sequences are DFQATT and SNEGSKA (reference sequence). The CDR3 contains 15 residues. Germline trimming cut 3 bases from V and 6 bases from J; bases unmatched to any gene: 9. The CDR3 region has the DNA TGCAGTGCTAGGGTGGGGCTAGCGGGGCGCAATGAGCAGTTCTTC. It yields the protein CSARVGLAGRNEQFF.